The 31 T cell receptor beta chains reported below all come from one sample, sequenced in a study of T-cell reconstitution after alpha-beta-depleted transplantation in children. Preparing the TCRbeta library involved the use of unique molecular identifiers. From the PCR reads, TCRdb called clonotypes with MiXCR, one entry per CDR3 protein. The table has about 200,000 distinct CDR3 sequences, roughly 6% seen once. The specimen was PBMCs, collected before TCRalphabeta/CD19-depleted stem cell transplant. The receptors were sampled from a girl under three years old with combined immunodeficiency, due to receive a stem cell transplant.

The V call is TRBV12-3 or TRBV12-4, the J call TRBJ2-7; D remains ambiguous. The CDR3 extends over 12 amino acids. Trimming took 3 bases from V and 2 from J, leaving 5 bases between them. The CDR3 sequence is CASSFQPYEQYF. The CDR3 DNA is TGTGCCAGCAGTTTCCAGCCCTACGAGCAGTACTTC.

There are many counts of this clonotype. J is TRBJ1-1 and V is TRBV20-1, with D uncertain. The CDR3 covers 12 residues. Germline CDR1 reads DFQATT; CDR2 reads SNEGSKA (reference sequence). V was cut by 6 bases and J by 8 bases, with 16 bases left in between. The CDR3 sequence: CSADPLGAEAFF. CDR3 in DNA: TGCAGTGCGGACCCGCTCGGTGCCGAAGCTTTCTTT.

This clonotype was counted ten times or more. The chain is built from TRBV4-2 and TRBJ1-1, with D uncertain. Germline CDR1 is LGHNA and CDR2 is YNFKEQ. V dropped 0 bases and J dropped 5 bases, with 10 bases sitting between them. This CDR3 contains 14 residues. The CDR3 sequence: CASSQEMYVTEAFF. The CDR3 DNA is TGTGCCAGCAGCCAAGAGATGTACGTGACTGAAGCTTTCTTT.

The sample holds a few counts of this clonotype. The V call is TRBV28, the J call TRBJ1-1, with a possible D match to TRBD1 (6 bases). CDR1 is MDHEN and CDR2 is SYDVKM in the germline V gene. Deletions cut 6 bases from V and 6 bases from J, with 17 bases between. CDR3 size: 14 residues. Here the CDR3 reads CASRYTGHGPEAFF. The CDR3 nucleotides are TGTGCCAGCAGGTATACAGGGCACGGACCTGAAGCTTTCTTT.

V and J are TRBV18 and TRBJ2-3, with D perhaps matching TRBD2 (5 bases). With 1 base removed from V and 8 bases from J, the gap between germline ends came to 13 bases. The germline V gene encodes CDR1 KGHSH and CDR2 LQKENI. CDR3 size: 14 residues. The CDR3 bases are TGTGCCAGCTCACCACGGTCGGGGAGAGTTACGCAGTATTTT. This gives the protein CASSPRSGRVTQYF.

This clonotype was observed at least ten times. The rearrangement joins TRBV4-1 to TRBJ2-7; possibly TRBD2 for D (6 bases). V lost 4 bases, J lost 6 bases, and 13 bases lay in between. The CDR3 length is 13 residues. Germline V gene data show CDR1 as MGHRA and CDR2 as YSYEKL. The CDR3 sequence is CASSRIGSFEQYF. DNA for the CDR3: TGCGCCAGCAGCCGCATCGGGAGTTTCGAGCAGTACTTC.

This clonotype was seen more than once but under ten times. J is TRBJ2-3 and V is TRBV12-3 or TRBV12-4; perhaps TRBD2 as D (6 bases). The CDR3 has 15 residues. The V gene lost 2 bases and the J gene lost 6 bases, with 15 bases spanning the gap. The CDR3 region is CASSLWGPGGDTQYF. The CDR3 DNA sequence: TGTGCCAGCAGTTTATGGGGACCAGGAGGGGATACGCAGTATTTT.

In this sample, this clonotype turned up a few times. The genes are TRBV14 and TRBJ2-1; D remains unclear. Trimming cost V 2 bases and J 15 bases, with 11 bases left between them. Per the germline V gene, CDR1 is SGHDN and CDR2 is FVKESK. The CDR3 is 11 residues long. The CDR3 is CASSQLTELFF. The CDR3, as DNA: TGTGCCAGCAGCCAACTCACAGAACTGTTCTTC.

The chain employs TRBV4-3 and TRBJ2-3, with D perhaps being TRBD1 or TRBD2 (5 bases each). CDR1 is LGHNA and CDR2 is YSLEER in the germline V gene. CDR3 size: 17 residues. Trimming stripped 3 bases from V and 1 base from J, with 17 bases between. CDR3 nucleotides: TGCGCCAGCAGCCAGGCCCCGTTGGGGCGGGGCACAGATACGCAGTATTTT. Translating gives CASSQAPLGRGTDTQYF.

There are many counts of this clonotype. This chain uses TRBV20-1 with TRBJ2-7, with D uncertain. The CDR3 is 12 residues long. From germline, CDR1 is DFQATT and CDR2 SNEGSKA (reference sequence). V lost 3 bases, J lost 5 bases, and 11 bases lay in between. CDR3 coding DNA: TGCAGTGCTAGCCCCGGCTTCAACGAGCAGTACTTC. It is translated as CSASPGFNEQYF.

V gene TRBV7-2 combines with J gene TRBJ2-5; the D is unclear. There are 14 residues in the CDR3. Trimming took 5 bases from V and 2 from J, leaving 12 bases between them. The germline gives CDR1 SGHTA, CDR2 FQGNSA. As DNA, the CDR3 is TGTGCCAGCAGCCCGCCGGTGATGCAAGAGACCCAGTACTTC. Amino acids: CASSPPVMQETQYF.

This clonotype was picked up many times. Here the CDR3 reads CSAVAGTPKNIQYF. The CDR3 coding sequence is TGCAGTGCTGTAGCCGGGACACCTAAAAACATTCAGTACTTC. The chain is built from TRBV20-1 and TRBJ2-4, with D possibly TRBD1 on 6 matching bases. V was shortened by 5 bases and J by 4 bases, with 15 bases between the two germline ends. This CDR3 contains 14 residues. Germline loops: CDR1 DFQATT, CDR2 SNEGSKA (reference sequence).

This clonotype was picked up many times. The V gene is TRBV29-1, the J gene TRBJ2-4; possibly TRBD1 or TRBD2 for D (6 bases each). Germline V gene sequence: CDR1 SQVTM, CDR2 ANQGSEA. The V gene lost 7 bases and the J gene lost 7 bases, with 17 bases spanning the gap. The CDR3 consists of 13 residues. The CDR3 loop is CSAGGRTGNIQYF. The CDR3 bases are TGCAGCGCCGGGGGCAGGACGGGGAACATTCAGTACTTC.

This clonotype has at least ten counts. The J gene is TRBJ2-7, the V gene TRBV7-2; D is ambiguous. V was shortened by 4 bases and J by 4 bases, with 23 bases between the two germline ends. The germline gives CDR1 SGHTA, CDR2 FQGNSA. The CDR3 is made up of 17 amino acids. The DNA of the CDR3 is TGTGCCAGCAGCTGGGAATCCCGGCTTACCAACCGTTACGAGCAGTACTTC. Translation: CASSWESRLTNRYEQYF.

This clonotype was counted at least ten times. This chain uses TRBV29-1 with TRBJ1-1; the D gene is possibly TRBD1 (6 bases). The V and J ends lost 6 bases and 6 bases respectively, with 17 bases between them. The CDR3 spans 13 residues. CDR1 is SQVTM, CDR2 ANQGSEA, per germline. The CDR3 DNA reads as TGCAGCGTGTCGACAGGCCCCGGAGCTGAAGCTTTCTTT. Translating it yields CSVSTGPGAEAFF. The variable domain in full, with the rest retrieved from reference TRBV29-1 and TRBJ1-1, is SAVISQKPSRDICQRGTSLTIQCQVDSQVTMMFWYRQQPGQSLTLIATANQGSEATYESGFVIDKFPISRPNLTFSTLTVSNMSPEDSSIYLCSVSTGPGAEAFFGQGTRLTVV.

The chain links TRBV4-3 to TRBJ1-2, with TRBD1 as a possible D gene (6 bases). CDR1 is LGHNA and CDR2 is YSLEER in the germline V gene. V was clipped by 0 bases and J by 8 bases, with 19 bases between them. The CDR3 sequence is 16 residues long. The CDR3 DNA reads as TGCGCCAGCAGCCAAGATGATCTGGGGGGGCGGGAAGGCTACACCTTC. Translating it yields CASSQDDLGGREGYTF.

This clonotype was detected a few times. DNA for the CDR3: TGTGCCAGCAGCCCCGTTAGCGGGAACCTCTACAATGAGCAGTTCTTC. Its protein is CASSPVSGNLYNEQFF. The chain recombines TRBV7-9 with TRBJ2-1, with 8 bases identical to TRBD2. V lost 5 bases, J lost 3 bases, and 9 bases stayed unmatched. The germline V gene encodes CDR1 SEHNR and CDR2 FQNEAQ (reference sequence). This CDR3 spans 16 amino acids.

This clonotype was counted at least ten times. This chain links TRBV5-6 with TRBJ2-3; D gene ambiguous. The length of the CDR3 is 12 residues. V dropped 2 bases and J dropped 4 bases, with 5 bases sitting between them. Germline loops: CDR1 SGHDT, CDR2 YYEEEE. The CDR3 here is CASSFGSDTQYF. The CDR3 bases are TGTGCCAGCAGCTTCGGTTCAGATACGCAGTATTTT.

At least ten counts were recorded for this clonotype. This chain connects TRBV7-8 to TRBJ2-5; TRBD2 matches 9 bases. Germline loops: CDR1 SGHVS, CDR2 FQNEAQ. Trimming cost V 5 bases and J 4 bases; bases outside gene matches: 8. There are 15 residues in the CDR3. In nucleotides, the CDR3 is TGTGCCAGCAGCCCACCGGGACTAGCTTTAGAGACCCAGTACTTC. It yields the protein CASSPPGLALETQYF. The full variable domain, in which reference TRBV7-8 and TRBJ2-5 provide the parts outside the CDR3, is GAGVSQSPRYKVAKRGQDVALRCDPISGHVSLFWYQQALGQGPEFLTYFQNEAQLDKSGLPSDRFFAERPEGSVSTLKIQRTQQEDSAVYLCASSPPGLALETQYFGPGTRLLVL.

This clonotype was found many times. The V gene is TRBV12-3 or TRBV12-4, the J gene TRBJ2-3, with a possible D match to TRBD2 (6 bases). This CDR3 has 12 residues. Trimming cost V 10 bases and J 6 bases, with 14 bases left between them. The DNA for the CDR3 is TGTGCCATCATATCCGGGGGTGATACGCAGTATTTT. Encoded protein: CAIISGGDTQYF.

This clonotype was picked up many times. The chain uses TRBV9 and TRBJ1-5; 7 bases line up with TRBD1. V dropped 4 bases and J dropped 5; count of bases not matched to a gene: 9. Germline-derived CDR1 and CDR2 are SGDLS and YYNGEE. The CDR3 is 15 amino acids. In nucleotides, the CDR3 is TGTGCCAGCAGCCAATTTTCCGACAGGGATCAGCCCCAGCATTTT. Protein: CASSQFSDRDQPQHF.

In this sample, this clonotype turned up many times. V gene TRBV18 combines with J gene TRBJ2-7; maybe TRBD1 (5 bases). This CDR3 has 14 residues. CDR1 KGHSH and CDR2 LQKENI come from the germline V gene. Deletions cut 3 bases from V and 4 bases from J, with 13 bases between. The CDR3 loop reads CASSPSDRLYEQYF. Written as DNA, the CDR3 is TGTGCCAGCTCACCTTCCGACAGACTGTACGAGCAGTACTTC.

This clonotype was detected many times. The chain uses TRBV11-1 and TRBJ2-1, with D hard to call. The CDR3 spans 12 residues. With 5 bases removed from V and 8 bases from J, the gap between germline ends came to 10 bases. The germline gives CDR1 SGHAT, CDR2 FQDESV (reference sequence). The chain's CDR3 is CASSTFRDEQFF. The CDR3 nucleotides read TGTGCCAGCAGCACTTTTCGGGATGAGCAGTTCTTC.

This clonotype occurred many times. The chain links TRBV10-3 to TRBJ2-1; 13 bases map to TRBD2. The V gene end was trimmed by 6 bases and the J gene end by 3 bases; junction bases not matched to a gene: 8. The CDR3 is made up of 17 amino acids. Per the germline V gene, CDR1 is ENHRY and CDR2 is SYGVKD. CDR3 bases: TGTGCCATCAGAAACTCGGGACTAGCGGGATTCTACAATGAGCAGTTCTTC. Translating it yields CAIRNSGLAGFYNEQFF.

This clonotype showed up many times. The rearrangement joins TRBV19 to TRBJ2-5, with 12 bases fitting TRBD2. Trimming took 5 bases from V and 5 from J; bases not matched to a gene: 9. CDR3 length: 16 residues. Germline lookup yields CDR1 LNHDA and CDR2 SQIVND (reference sequence). CDR3 sequence reads: CASSSWTSGEWETQYF. DNA for the CDR3: TGTGCCAGTAGTTCCTGGACTAGCGGGGAATGGGAGACCCAGTACTTC.

This clonotype was seen at least ten times. The chain employs TRBV7-9 and TRBJ2-2; D unclear. Germline CDR1 reads SEHNR; CDR2 reads FQNEAQ (reference sequence). There are 17 residues in the CDR3. The V end lost 3 bases, the J end lost 3 bases, and 17 bases lay between the germline ends. CDR3 in DNA: TGTGCCAGCAGCTTTCACCCCCCAGCCGGCGACACCGGGGAGCTGTTTTTT. It translates to CASSFHPPAGDTGELFF.

J is TRBJ2-2 and V is TRBV5-1, with a weak D call TRBD2 (5 bases). The CDR3 extends over 16 amino acids. The V end lost 2 bases, the J end lost 5 bases, and 16 bases lay between the germline ends. Germline CDR1 SGHRS, CDR2 YFSETQ. The CDR3 loop is CASSFYSLPGTGELFF. The CDR3 region has the DNA TGCGCCAGCAGCTTTTACTCCCTACCGGGAACCGGGGAGCTGTTTTTT.

This chain links TRBV19 with TRBJ1-1; 8 nucleotides match TRBD1. Trimming removed 7 bases from V and 0 bases from J; junction bases left unmatched: 16. The CDR3 is 18 residues long. Germline lookup yields CDR1 LNHDA and CDR2 SQIVND (reference sequence). The CDR3, as DNA: TGTGCCAGTACATTGACTGGACAGGGAGGAGGTATGAACACTGAAGCTTTCTTT. Protein sequence: CASTLTGQGGGMNTEAFF.

In this sample, this clonotype turned up many times. The chain joins TRBV4-1 to TRBJ2-4; the match to TRBD2 covers 14 bases. Germline trimming cut 2 bases from V and 1 base from J; bases unmatched to any gene: 7. Germline V gene sequence: CDR1 MGHRA, CDR2 YSYEKL. The CDR3 is 19 residues long. CDR3 region: CASSQPTSGRALAKNIQYF. The DNA for the CDR3 is TGCGCCAGCAGCCAACCGACTAGCGGGAGGGCCTTGGCCAAAAACATTCAGTACTTC.

This clonotype came up many times. The rearrangement links TRBV19 to TRBJ2-1, with TRBD2 matching 10 bases. The germline gives CDR1 LNHDA, CDR2 SQIVND (reference sequence). The CDR3 length is 16 residues. The V segment lost 3 bases and the J segment 5 bases; nucleotides outside the gene matches: 7. The CDR3 DNA reads TGTGCCAGTAGTATCCCTCTAGCGGGGGTCGACAATGAGCAGTTCTTC. It yields the protein CASSIPLAGVDNEQFF.

This clonotype was counted many times. DNA for the CDR3: TGTGCCAGCAGCCCTCGGAAGTCTAGCGGGGGGCAAGAGACCCAGTACTTC. Its translation: CASSPRKSSGGQETQYF. This sequence joins TRBV4-2 and TRBJ2-5, with TRBD2 identical over 11 bases. CDR3 length: 17 amino acids. CDR1 LGHNA and CDR2 YNFKEQ come from the germline V gene. Trimming cost V 4 bases and J 2 bases; bases outside gene matches: 9.